One and the same sample provided the 28 T cell receptor beta chains below, sequenced in a study of PD-1 blockade in classical Hodgkin lymphoma. Relapse was seen in all patients after autologous stem cell transplantation, and brentuximab vedotin exposure was variable. Sequencing used immunoSEQ multiplex PCR; TCRdb keeps in-frame clones, though not all of them. The table includes 15,000 to 20,000 clones, 70% to 80% detected once. The specimen was peripheral blood mononuclear cells (PBMCs), collected before the second cycle of nivolumab. The receptors stem from a human donor with classical Hodgkin lymphoma.

A single count supports this clone. This CDR3 reads CASSGVTGNEQYF. DNA of the CDR3: TGTGCCAGCAGTGGGGTGACGGGAAACGAGCAGTACTTC. The gene calls are TRBV2 and TRBJ2-7, with D possibly matching TRBD2 (5 bases). In germline, CDR1 is SNHLY, CDR2 FYNNEI. This CDR3 is 13 amino acids long. Trimming took 4 bases from V and 5 from J, leaving 12 bases between them.

The gene calls are TRBV5-1 and TRBJ1-6; D may be TRBD1 (5 bases). The V end lost 0 bases, the J end lost 8 bases, and 15 bases lay between the germline ends. Germline loops: CDR1 SGHRS, CDR2 YFSETQ. This CDR3 region has 16 residues. The CDR3 sequence is CASSLAIGRADSPLHF. CDR3 coding DNA: TGCGCCAGCAGCTTGGCCATAGGCAGGGCGGATTCACCCCTCCACTTT.

The chain uses TRBV11-2 and TRBJ1-2, with TRBD1 matching 7 bases. Germline-derived CDR1 and CDR2 are SGHAT and FQNNGV. The CDR3 spans 14 residues. V was clipped by 3 bases and J by 9 bases; unmatched bases: 10. CDR3 nucleotides: TGTGCCAGCAGCTTGGGGACAGAGGATAGGAGCTACACCTTC. Translating it yields CASSLGTEDRSYTF.

The chain joins TRBV10-3 to TRBJ2-1; 8 bases match TRBD2. The CDR3 runs 17 residues. J gave up 6 bases and V 3 bases, and 13 bases lay outside the gene matches. CDR1 is ENHRY, CDR2 SYGVKD, per germline. In DNA, the CDR3 is TGTGCCATCAGTGATTTCGTAGCGGGAAAAACGAGCAATGAGCAGTTCTTC. This codes for CAISDFVAGKTSNEQFF.

The chain uses TRBV10-3 and TRBJ2-2; D is perhaps TRBD2 (6 bases). Trimming left V 4 bases short and J 5 bases short, with 11 bases between. The CDR3 contains 14 residues. Germline CDR1 ENHRY, CDR2 SYGVKD. The CDR3 DNA is TGTGCCATCAGTGGGCAGGAGGGAACCGGGGAGCTGTTTTTT. Its protein product is CAISGQEGTGELFF.

CDR3 in DNA: TGTGCCAGCAGCTTAGACCGGCAGGGAGCAGATACGCAGTATTTT. Protein product: CASSLDRQGADTQYF. The genes are TRBV11-3 and TRBJ2-3; the D gene could be TRBD1 or TRBD2 (5 bases each). With 0 bases removed from V and 4 bases from J, the gap between germline ends came to 11 bases. This CDR3 contains 15 residues. Germline V gene data show CDR1 as SGHNT and CDR2 as YENEEA.

This chain links TRBV5-1 with TRBJ1-1, with D unresolved. The V gene lost 3 bases and the J gene lost 1 base, with 10 bases spanning the gap. The V gene's germline CDR1 is SGHRS and CDR2 YFSETQ. The length of the CDR3 is 14 residues. The CDR3, as DNA: TGCGCCAGCAGCTCGAAGACGGGGAACACTGAAGCTTTCTTT. Amino acids: CASSSKTGNTEAFF. The entire variable domain, with the rest obtained from reference TRBV5-1 and TRBJ1-1, is as follows: KAGVTQTPRYLIKTRGQQVTLSCSPISGHRSVSWYQQTPGQGLQFLFEYFSETQRNKGNFPGRFSGRQFSNSRSEMNVSTLELGDSALYLCASSSKTGNTEAFFGQGTRLTVV.

The chain carries TRBV30 and TRBJ1-2; 7 bases fit TRBD1. V lost 2 bases, J lost 8 bases, and 11 bases stayed unmatched. The CDR3 has 14 residues. Germline V gene sequence: CDR1 GTSNPN, CDR2 SVGIG (reference sequence). This CDR3 is CAWSRPGQPRGYTF. The DNA for the CDR3 is TGTGCCTGGAGTAGACCGGGACAGCCAAGGGGCTACACCTTC.

The J gene is TRBJ2-7, the V gene TRBV4-1; 11 bases are a match to TRBD2. V trimming: 3 bases; J trimming: 2 bases; junction bases outside the gene matches: 6. Per germline, CDR1 MGHRA and CDR2 YSYEKL. This CDR3 is built from 16 residues. CDR3 loop: CASSQRGLAAAYEQYF. CDR3 nucleotides: TGCGCCAGCAGCCAGAGGGGACTAGCGGCGGCCTACGAGCAGTACTTC.

This chain uses TRBV29-1 with TRBJ2-3; D is unclear. Germline values: CDR1 SQVTM, CDR2 ANQGSEA. Trimming cost V 3 bases and J 3 bases, with 19 bases left between them. The length of the CDR3 is 16 residues. The CDR3 loop reads CSVDLEGTLGTDTQYF. The CDR3 DNA reads TGCAGCGTTGATCTAGAAGGAACCCTAGGGACAGATACGCAGTATTTT.

This chain uses TRBV5-1 with TRBJ1-4, with D possibly matching TRBD1 (5 bases). CDR3 length: 15 residues. Germline V gives CDR1 SGHRS, CDR2 YFSETQ. V was trimmed by 4 bases and J by 7 bases, leaving 17 bases between them. This CDR3 reads CASSPRETGSEKLFF. The CDR3 DNA reads as TGCGCCAGCAGCCCACGGGAAACAGGTAGTGAAAAACTGTTTTTT.

J is TRBJ2-1 and V is TRBV28; D not resolved. The germline V and J ends were trimmed by 3 bases and 8 bases, with 5 bases remaining between them. The germline V gene has CDR1 MDHEN and CDR2 SYDVKM. This CDR3 is 11 amino acids long. The CDR3 nucleotides are TGTGCCAGCAGTTTTTCCCATGAGCAGTTCTTC. This sequence encodes CASSFSHEQFF.

The chain links TRBV6-1 to TRBJ2-1, with TRBD1 as a possible D gene (6 bases). The ends were cut back, 6 bases at V and 6 bases at J, with 12 bases in the middle. CDR3 length: 13 amino acids. From germline, CDR1 is MNHNS and CDR2 SASEGT. The CDR3 here is CASRLLGGNEQFF. CDR3 bases: TGTGCCAGCAGACTCTTAGGGGGCAATGAGCAGTTCTTC.

This chain uses TRBV4-1 with TRBJ1-4; D might be TRBD1 (5 bases). The CDR3 runs to 14 residues. V was trimmed by 4 bases and J by 7 bases, leaving 13 bases between them. The germline V gene has CDR1 MGHRA and CDR2 YSYEKL. CDR3 in amino acids: CASSPLRGGEKLFF. Here the CDR3 DNA reads TGCGCCAGCAGCCCCCTCCGGGGGGGTGAAAAACTGTTTTTT.

The V call is TRBV7-2, the J call TRBJ1-5, with 11 bases that match TRBD1. The CDR3 totals 16 residues. The V and J ends lost 3 bases and 4 bases, in that order; junction bases with no gene match: 5. Per the germline V gene, CDR1 is SGHTA and CDR2 is FQGNSA. The CDR3 region has the DNA TGTGCCAGCAGCTTCACCGGGACAGGGGGGAATCAGCCCCAGCATTTT. It encodes CASSFTGTGGNQPQHF. The variable domain in full, completed from reference TRBV7-2 and TRBJ1-5, reads GAGVSQSPSNKVTEKGKDVELRCDPISGHTALYWYRQSLGQGLEFLIYFQGNSAPDKSGLPSDRFSAERTGGSVSTLTIQRTQQEDSAVYLCASSFTGTGGNQPQHFGDGTRLSIL.

The rearrangement uses TRBV28 and TRBJ2-3; tentatively, D is TRBD1 (6 bases). The CDR3 spans 14 residues. Trimming left V 3 bases short and J 1 base short, with 8 bases between. CDR1 MDHEN and CDR2 SYDVKM come from the germline V gene. CDR3 sequence: CASSFRTGTDTQYF. The CDR3 DNA follows: TGTGCCAGCAGTTTTAGGACAGGCACAGATACGCAGTATTTT.

The rearrangement uses TRBV6-5 and TRBJ1-5; possible D gene TRBD1, 5 bases. CDR1 is MNHEY and CDR2 is SVGAGI in the germline V gene. V shed 8 bases and J shed 2 bases, with 10 bases lying between them. The CDR3 covers 13 residues. CDR3 region: CASRGIGNQPQHF. For the CDR3, the DNA is TGTGCCAGCCGGGGGATAGGCAATCAGCCCCAGCATTTT.

The V gene is TRBV5-1, the J gene TRBJ1-1; D is unresolved. The V and J ends lost 2 bases and 1 base respectively, with 6 bases between them. CDR1 and CDR2 (germline): SGHRS, YFSETQ. This CDR3 is built from 13 residues. The CDR3 region has the DNA TGCGCCAGCAGCTTTCAACCGAACACTGAAGCTTTCTTT. This encodes CASSFQPNTEAFF.

This clone turned up a few times. The same CDR3 is also encoded by other DNA sequences in this sample. This chain uses TRBV7-2 with TRBJ2-7, with 7 bases matching TRBD1. The CDR3 loop spans 13 amino acids. Germline V gives CDR1 SGHTA, CDR2 FQGNSA. The V gene end was trimmed by 5 bases and the J gene end by 3 bases; junction bases not matched to a gene: 4. The CDR3 DNA reads TGTGCCAGCAGCCTAGACAGGGTCTACGAGCAGTACTTC. The encoded protein is CASSLDRVYEQYF. The complete variable domain, with remaining parts taken from reference TRBV7-2 and TRBJ2-7, reads GAGVSQSPSNKVTEKGKDVELRCDPISGHTALYWYRQSLGQGLEFLIYFQGNSAPDKSGLPSDRFSAERTGGSVSTLTIQRTQQEDSAVYLCASSLDRVYEQYFGPGTRLTVT.

The V call is TRBV7-9, the J call TRBJ1-1; D is undetermined. CDR1 is SEHNR and CDR2 is FQNEAQ in the germline V gene (reference sequence). CDR3 size: 13 residues. The V end lost 3 bases, the J end lost 6 bases, and 11 bases lay between the germline ends. The CDR3, as DNA: TGTGCCAGCAGCTTGCCGGGGAATCCTGAAGCTTTCTTT. It yields the protein CASSLPGNPEAFF.

Written as DNA, the CDR3 is TGTGCCAGCAGCTCCTTAGCGGGAGCCCACGAGCAGTACTTC. It is translated as CASSSLAGAHEQYF. J is TRBJ2-7 and V is TRBV11-2; 9 bases fit TRBD2. The CDR3 has 14 residues. Germline CDR1 and CDR2: SGHAT and FQNNGV. J lost 5 bases, V lost 4 bases, and 6 bases had no gene match.

This sequence joins TRBV5-8 and TRBJ1-2; D is uncertain. Trimming shortened V by 3 bases and J by 9 bases, and 18 bases separated the two germline ends. The CDR3 totals 14 residues. Germline assignment: CDR1 SGHTS and CDR2 YDEGEE. The CDR3, as DNA: TGTGCCAGCAGCTGGGCCGGGTCCGTCAATAGCTACACCTTC. This codes for CASSWAGSVNSYTF.

The chain carries TRBV18 and TRBJ2-6; no definite D call. Looked up from germline, CDR1 is KGHSH and CDR2 is LQKENI. Trimming removed 2 bases at V and 0 bases at J, with 5 bases between. This CDR3 region has 15 residues. In nucleotides, the CDR3 is TGTGCCAGCTCACCATCGGACTCTGGGGCCAACGTCCTGACTTTC. The encoded protein is CASSPSDSGANVLTF.

The chain links TRBV11-3 to TRBJ2-1; either TRBD1 or TRBD2 may fit D (5 bases each). Looked up from germline, CDR1 is SGHNT and CDR2 is YENEEA. The CDR3 loop spans 13 amino acids. V was clipped by 0 bases and J by 7 bases, with 7 bases between them. The CDR3 bases are TGTGCCAGCAGCTTAGAGGGGGAGAATGAGCAGTTCTTC. The encoded protein is CASSLEGENEQFF.

V usage is TRBV13 and J usage is TRBJ1-4, with TRBD1 identical over 9 bases. CDR1 and CDR2 (germline): PRHDT, FYEKMQ (reference sequence). Trimming took 5 bases from V and 10 from J; bases not matched to a gene: 5. The CDR3 length is 13 residues. The CDR3 spells CASSLTDRGKLFF. In DNA, the CDR3 is TGTGCCAGCAGCCTCACGGACAGGGGAAAACTGTTTTTT.

V and J are TRBV10-3 and TRBJ2-5; D is ambiguous. Looked up from germline, CDR1 is ENHRY and CDR2 is SYGVKD. The CDR3 has 15 residues. Between the trimmed V and J ends, which lost 10 bases and 0 bases, there was a span of 18 bases. The CDR3 is CATAKPLMDQETQYF. The CDR3 DNA reads as TGTGCCACCGCGAAACCCTTAATGGACCAAGAGACCCAGTACTTC.

The rearrangement uses TRBV28 and TRBJ2-5; TRBD2 matches 9 bases. Germline trimming cut 2 bases from V and 2 bases from J; bases unmatched to any gene: 12. The germline V gene has CDR1 MDHEN and CDR2 SYDVKM. This CDR3 has 18 residues. The DNA for the CDR3 is TGTGCCAGCAGTTTAGATCGGGGGATAGCGGGAGTTCAAGAGACCCAGTACTTC. This codes for CASSLDRGIAGVQETQYF.

The chain employs TRBV2 and TRBJ2-7, with a tentative D call TRBD1 (6 bases). Germline V gene sequence: CDR1 SNHLY, CDR2 FYNNEI. CDR3 size: 11 residues. Trimming cost V 5 bases and J 9 bases, with 11 bases left between them. The CDR3 nucleotides are TGTGCCAGCAGTCGGGTGACAGGGCAGTACTTC. As protein: CASSRVTGQYF. Supplemented by reference TRBV2 and TRBJ2-7, the full variable domain reads EPEVTQTPSHQVTQMGQEVILRCVPISNHLYFYWYRQILGQKVEFLVSFYNNEISEKSEIFDDQFSVERPDGSNFTLKIRSTKLEDSAMYFCASSRVTGQYFGPGTRLTVT.